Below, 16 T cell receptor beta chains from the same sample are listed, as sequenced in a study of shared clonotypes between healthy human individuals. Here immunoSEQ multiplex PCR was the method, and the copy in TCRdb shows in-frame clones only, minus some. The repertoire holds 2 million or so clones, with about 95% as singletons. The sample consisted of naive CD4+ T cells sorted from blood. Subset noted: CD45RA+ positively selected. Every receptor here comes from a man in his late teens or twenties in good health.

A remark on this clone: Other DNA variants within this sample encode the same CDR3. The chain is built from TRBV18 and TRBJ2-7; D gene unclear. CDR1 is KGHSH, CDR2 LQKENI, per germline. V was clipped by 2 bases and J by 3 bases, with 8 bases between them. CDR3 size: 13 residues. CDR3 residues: CASSPGRNYEQYF. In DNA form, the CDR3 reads TGTGCCAGCTCACCAGGCAGGAACTACGAGCAGTACTTC. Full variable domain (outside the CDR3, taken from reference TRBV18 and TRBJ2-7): NAGVMQNPRHLVRRRGQEARLRCSPMKGHSHVYWYRQLPEEGLKFMVYLQKENIIDESGMPKERFSAEFPKEGPSILRIQQVVRGDSAAYFCASSPGRNYEQYFGPGTRLTVT.

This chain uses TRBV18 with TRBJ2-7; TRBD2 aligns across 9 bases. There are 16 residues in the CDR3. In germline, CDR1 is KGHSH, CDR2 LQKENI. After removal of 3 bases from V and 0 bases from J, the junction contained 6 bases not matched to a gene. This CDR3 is CASSPRGGSNSYEQYF. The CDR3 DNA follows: TGTGCCAGCTCACCGCGGGGGGGCTCCAACTCCTACGAGCAGTACTTC.

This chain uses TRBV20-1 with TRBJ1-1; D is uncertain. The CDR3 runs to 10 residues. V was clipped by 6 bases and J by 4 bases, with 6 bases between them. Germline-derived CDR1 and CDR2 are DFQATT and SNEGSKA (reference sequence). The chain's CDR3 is CSAPSTEAFF. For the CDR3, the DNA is TGCAGTGCCCCGAGCACTGAAGCTTTCTTT.

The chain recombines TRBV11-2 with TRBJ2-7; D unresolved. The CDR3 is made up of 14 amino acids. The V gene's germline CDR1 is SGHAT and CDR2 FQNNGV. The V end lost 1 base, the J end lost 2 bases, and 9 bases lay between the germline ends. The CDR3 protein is CASSLAAGPYEQYF. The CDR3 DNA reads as TGTGCCAGCAGCTTAGCGGCAGGTCCCTACGAGCAGTACTTC.

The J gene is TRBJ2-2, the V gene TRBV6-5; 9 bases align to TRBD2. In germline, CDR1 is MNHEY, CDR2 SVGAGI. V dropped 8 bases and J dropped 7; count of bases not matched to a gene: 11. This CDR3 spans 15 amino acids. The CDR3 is CASGGLAGFHGELFF. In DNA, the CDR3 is TGTGCCAGCGGGGGTCTAGCGGGATTTCACGGGGAGCTGTTTTTT.

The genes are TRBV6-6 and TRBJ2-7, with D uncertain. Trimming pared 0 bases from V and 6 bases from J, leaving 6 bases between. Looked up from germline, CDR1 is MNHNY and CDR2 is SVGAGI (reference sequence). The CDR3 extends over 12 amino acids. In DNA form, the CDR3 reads TGTGCCAGCAGTTACTCGATAAGCGAGCAGTACTTC. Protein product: CASSYSISEQYF.

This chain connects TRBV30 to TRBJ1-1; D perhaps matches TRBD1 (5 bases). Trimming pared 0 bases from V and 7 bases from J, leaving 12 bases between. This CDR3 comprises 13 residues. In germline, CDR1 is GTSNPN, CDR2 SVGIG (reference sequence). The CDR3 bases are TGTGCCTGGAGTGTTGTCCAGGGTAGTGAAGCTTTCTTT. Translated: CAWSVVQGSEAFF.

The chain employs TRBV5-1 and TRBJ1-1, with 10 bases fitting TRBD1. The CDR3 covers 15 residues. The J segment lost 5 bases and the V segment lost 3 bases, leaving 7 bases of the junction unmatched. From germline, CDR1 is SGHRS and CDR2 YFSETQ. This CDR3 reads CASSSTDRGHTEAFF. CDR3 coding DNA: TGCGCCAGCAGCTCAACCGACAGGGGGCATACTGAAGCTTTCTTT.

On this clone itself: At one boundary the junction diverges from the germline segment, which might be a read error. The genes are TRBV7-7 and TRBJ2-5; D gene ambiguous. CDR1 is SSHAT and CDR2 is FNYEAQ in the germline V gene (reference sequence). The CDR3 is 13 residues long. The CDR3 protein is CASSPDWWETQYF. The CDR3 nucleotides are TGTGCTAGCAGCCCCGACTGGTGGGAGACCCAGTACTTC.

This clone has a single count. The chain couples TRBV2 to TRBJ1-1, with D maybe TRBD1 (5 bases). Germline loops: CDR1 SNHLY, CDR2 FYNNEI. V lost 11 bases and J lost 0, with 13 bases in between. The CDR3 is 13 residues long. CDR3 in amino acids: CASTWGLNTEAFF. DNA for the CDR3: TGTGCCTCCACTTGGGGACTGAACACTGAAGCTTTCTTT.

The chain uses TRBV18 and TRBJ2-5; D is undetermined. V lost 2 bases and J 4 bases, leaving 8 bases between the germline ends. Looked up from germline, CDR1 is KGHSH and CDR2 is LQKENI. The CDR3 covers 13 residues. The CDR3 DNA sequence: TGTGCCAGCTCACCAAGTCGTCCAGAGACCCAGTACTTC. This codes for CASSPSRPETQYF.

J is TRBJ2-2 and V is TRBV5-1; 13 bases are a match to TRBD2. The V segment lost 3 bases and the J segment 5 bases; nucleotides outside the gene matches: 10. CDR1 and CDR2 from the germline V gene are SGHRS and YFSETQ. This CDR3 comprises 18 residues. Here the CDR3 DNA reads TGCGCCAGCAGCTCAACTACCGGGACTAGCGGGAATACCGGGGAGCTGTTTTTT. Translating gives CASSSTTGTSGNTGELFF. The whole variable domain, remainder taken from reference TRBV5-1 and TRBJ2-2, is KAGVTQTPRYLIKTRGQQVTLSCSPISGHRSVSWYQQTPGQGLQFLFEYFSETQRNKGNFPGRFSGRQFSNSRSEMNVSTLELGDSALYLCASSSTTGTSGNTGELFFGEGSRLTVL.

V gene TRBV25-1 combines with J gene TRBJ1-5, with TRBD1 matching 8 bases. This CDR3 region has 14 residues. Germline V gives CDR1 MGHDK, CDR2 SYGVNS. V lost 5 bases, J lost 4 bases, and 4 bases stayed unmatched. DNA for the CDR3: TGTGCCAGCAGTACCGGGACAGGTAATCAGCCCCAGCATTTT. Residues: CASSTGTGNQPQHF.

The CDR3 is CASSPQTGNQPQHF. DNA for the CDR3: TGTGCCAGCTCACCACAGACAGGTAATCAGCCCCAGCATTTT. The V call is TRBV18, the J call TRBJ1-5; weak D call: TRBD1 (6 bases). This CDR3 is 14 amino acids long. CDR1 and CDR2 (germline): KGHSH, LQKENI. V was clipped by 1 base and J by 4 bases, with 8 bases between them.

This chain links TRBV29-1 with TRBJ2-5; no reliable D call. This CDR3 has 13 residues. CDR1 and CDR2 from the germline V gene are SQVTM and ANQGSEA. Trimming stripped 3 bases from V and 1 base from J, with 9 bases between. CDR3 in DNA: TGCAGCGTTGATGCGGTGACCCAAGAGACCCAGTACTTC. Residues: CSVDAVTQETQYF.

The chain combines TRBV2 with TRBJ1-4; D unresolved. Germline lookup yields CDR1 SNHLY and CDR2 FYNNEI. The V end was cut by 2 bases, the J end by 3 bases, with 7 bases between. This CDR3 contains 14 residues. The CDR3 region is CASSESQSNEKLFF. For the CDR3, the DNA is TGTGCCAGCAGTGAATCGCAGTCTAATGAAAAACTGTTTTTT.